Listed below are T cell receptor beta chains from one sample, sequenced in a study of shared clonotypes between healthy human individuals. This table comes from immunoSEQ multiplex PCR, and its TCRdb copy is limited to in-frame clones, with some not included. The table lists around 2,000,000 clones, roughly 91% of them singletons, with more than 1.5% in the top ten. The specimen sequenced was naive CD8+ T cells from PBMCs. The receptor source for this set is a man between 18 and 35 years old in good health. Some clones in this sample may be carry-over from other donors' samples. Each CDR3 is given with its conserved first and last residue. A D gene is named only where the DNA matches it firmly. Size is omitted from some rows. Given values are once, few, many or a class for expanded clones.

j_call: TRBJ1-4; d_call: .; v_call: TRBV9; clone_size: .; cdr3_nt: TGTGCCAGCAGCGTAGGGGCAAGTGAAGCTGAAAAACTGTTTTTT; cdr3_aa: CASSVGASEAEKLFF
j_call: TRBJ2-7; d_call: .; v_call: TRBV5-8; clone_size: .; cdr3_nt: TGTGCCAGCAGCAAGACGACAAACTTTGCCTACGAGCAGTACTTC; cdr3_aa: CASSKTTNFAYEQYF
j_call: TRBJ1-2; d_call: TRBD1; v_call: TRBV5-1; clone_size: .; cdr3_nt: TGCGCCAGCAGCCCCGGACAGGGAAACTATGGCTACACCTTC; cdr3_aa: CASSPGQGNYGYTF
j_call: TRBJ1-3; d_call: TRBD1; v_call: TRBV9; clone_size: .; cdr3_nt: TGTGCCAGCAGCGTAGCAGTCCGGGACAGGGGTGGAAACACCATATATTTT; cdr3_aa: CASSVAVRDRGGNTIYF
j_call: TRBJ2-7; d_call: .; v_call: TRBV7-9; clone_size: .; cdr3_nt: TGTGCCAGCAGCTTAGTCCTTACCTACGAGCAGTACTTC; cdr3_aa: CASSLVLTYEQYF
j_call: TRBJ2-5; d_call: .; v_call: TRBV19; clone_size: .; cdr3_nt: TGTGCCAGTAGTATAGCCCTAATACAAGAGACCCAGTACTTC; cdr3_aa: CASSIALIQETQYF
j_call: TRBJ2-3; d_call: .; v_call: TRBV5-4; clone_size: .; cdr3_nt: TGTGCCAGCAGCCCCACAGCGGGCCAGAGCACAGATACGCAGTATTTT; cdr3_aa: CASSPTAGQSTDTQYF
j_call: TRBJ2-2; d_call: .; v_call: TRBV25-1; clone_size: .; cdr3_nt: TGTGCCAGCAGTGGGAGGACTGCCGAAGCCAGGAACACCGGGGAGCTGTTTTTT; cdr3_aa: CASSGRTAEARNTGELFF
j_call: TRBJ2-7; d_call: TRBD1; v_call: TRBV27; clone_size: .; cdr3_nt: TGTGCCAGCAGTTTCTTACTTCGACAGGGCGAGCAGTACTTC; cdr3_aa: CASSFLLRQGEQYF
j_call: TRBJ1-1; d_call: .; v_call: TRBV5-8; clone_size: once; cdr3_nt: TGTGCCAGCAGTGTCCAGGGGACGAACACTGAAGCTTTCTTT; cdr3_aa: CASSVQGTNTEAFF
j_call: TRBJ2-2; d_call: .; v_call: TRBV9; clone_size: .; cdr3_nt: TGTGCCAGCAGCGTAGGGTGGGGGGAGCTGTTTTTT; cdr3_aa: CASSVGWGELFF
j_call: TRBJ2-7; d_call: .; v_call: TRBV11-2; clone_size: .; cdr3_nt: TGTGCCAGCAGCTCGGTACAATACGAGCAGTACTTC; cdr3_aa: CASSSVQYEQYF
j_call: TRBJ2-3; d_call: .; v_call: TRBV28; clone_size: .; cdr3_nt: TGTGCCAGCAGTGATCCGGATACGCAGTATTTT; cdr3_aa: CASSDPDTQYF
j_call: TRBJ1-2; d_call: .; v_call: TRBV28; clone_size: .; cdr3_nt: TGTGCCAGCAGTCTCGGGATTTTCTTTAACTATGGCTACACCTTC; cdr3_aa: CASSLGIFFNYGYTF
j_call: TRBJ1-1; d_call: .; v_call: TRBV28; clone_size: .; cdr3_nt: TGTGCCAGCAGTTTATTTTTGGGGGCGAACACTGAAGCTTTCTTT; cdr3_aa: CASSLFLGANTEAFF
j_call: TRBJ2-2; d_call: .; v_call: TRBV19; clone_size: .; cdr3_nt: TGTGCCAGTAGCCCTATATACGGCACCGGGGAGCTGTTTTTT; cdr3_aa: CASSPIYGTGELFF
j_call: TRBJ1-1; d_call: .; v_call: TRBV11-2; clone_size: .; cdr3_nt: TGTGCCAGCAGCGAACACCCGCGGTTGAACACTGAAGCTTTCTTT; cdr3_aa: CASSEHPRLNTEAFF
j_call: TRBJ1-1; d_call: .; v_call: TRBV19; clone_size: .; cdr3_nt: TGTGCCAGTAGTATTAGCGGGCTATACCGGGGGGACACTGAAGCTTTCTTT; cdr3_aa: CASSISGLYRGDTEAFF